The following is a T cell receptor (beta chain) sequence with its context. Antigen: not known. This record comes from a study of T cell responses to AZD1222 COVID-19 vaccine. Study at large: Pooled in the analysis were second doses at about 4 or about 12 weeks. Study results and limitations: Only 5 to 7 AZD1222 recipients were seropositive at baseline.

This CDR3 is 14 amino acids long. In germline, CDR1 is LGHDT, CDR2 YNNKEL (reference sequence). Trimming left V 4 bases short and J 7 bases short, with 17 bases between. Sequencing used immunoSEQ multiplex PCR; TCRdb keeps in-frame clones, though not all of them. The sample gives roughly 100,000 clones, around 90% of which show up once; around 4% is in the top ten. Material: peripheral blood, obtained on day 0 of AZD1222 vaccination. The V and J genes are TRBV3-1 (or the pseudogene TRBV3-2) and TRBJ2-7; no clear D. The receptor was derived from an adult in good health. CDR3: CASSLAGLEYEQYF. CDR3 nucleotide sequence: TGTGCCAGCAGCCTGGCAGGCCTCGAATATGAGCAGTACTTC.